This T cell receptor beta chain was sequenced in a study of draining lymph node invasion in breast cancer (dated by TCRdb to 2018 to 2020). At the level of the whole study: Histology and cytokeratin immunohistochemistry were used to diagnose nodal metastasis, and EpCAM/CD45 flow cytometry was used to confirm the diagnosis. Matched non-invaded and tumor-invaded tumor-draining lymph nodes plus the primary tumor were contributed by each patient, with both Treg and Tconv subsets profiled. The separate targeted TCR sequencing included lymph nodes from five patients, and primary tumors were also sequenced for three of those five patients. In a separate targeted assay, bulk TCR-beta CDR3 sequencing compared sorted memory regulatory T cells and memory conventional CD4 T cells across breast cancer tissues.

Preparation of the library involved bulk RNA-seq. TCRdb records Illumina HiSeq 2500 as the sequencer. The paper's processing steps were these. For the separate targeted TCR-seq dataset, MiXCR version 2.1.5 with default parameters extracted and quantified CDR3 sequences from raw reads. In the separate targeted TCR-seq dataset, TCR-beta clones were defined by the combination of V gene, J gene and CDR3 sequence. In the separate targeted TCR-seq dataset, clones with fewer than three counts were removed, then only the 90% most strongly expressed clones per sample were retained. In the separate targeted TCR-seq dataset, Treg-Tconv overlap was computed as shared clones divided by total Treg clones per tissue, times 100. TCRdb applied fastp at Q25 and MiXCR to the public reads, then kept only in-frame beta chains. Rows with a matching CDR3 protein are joined into one entry that keeps the most common DNA and genes. The V and J calls, along with clone size, are taken from TCRdb and not from the paper's own processing. Counted in this sample were approximately 3,000 distinct CDR3 sequences; 60% to 85% of them appeared once. The ten largest make up 9.5% to 10% of the sample.

Details on this clonotype: No cognate antigen has been identified for it. No much larger clonotype is one base removed from it; base qualities were not supplied.

Paper-wide results and their limitations: Whether Treg conversion occurred in a given organ or whether converted Tregs recirculated between nodes and tumor could not be resolved from the data. The tumor top-100 clone tracking analysis could be carried out in only two patients. In each tissue, about 12-25% of Treg TCRs were also present in Tconvs, a finding interpreted as suggesting peripheral induction of Tregs. TCRs shared between Treg and Tconv subsets were regarded as suggestive, but not proof, of a common clonal origin. Across all tissues in the targeted TCR-seq data, Tregs appeared to be more clonally expanded than Tconvs, and both subsets showed lower diversity in tumor than in lymph nodes. Some of the top 100 tumor clones were detected in invaded and non-invaded nodes, suggesting recirculation between tumor and draining nodes.

CD4+ CD45RA- CD25- cells were sorted as memory conventional CD4 T cells. Each tumor-draining lymph node was classified as non-invaded if metastatic tumor cells were absent and as invaded if metastatic tumor cells were present. T cells were pre-enriched with a Miltenyi Pan T Cell isolation kit before staining and sorting. Immunohistochemistry for estrogen receptor, progesterone receptor, HER2 and Ki-67 was used to characterize primary tumors. Within a few hours after surgery, fresh surgical tissue was processed by cutting the tissue into small fragments. Tissue fragments were enzymatically digested with Liberase TL plus DNase for 20 minutes and filtered through a 40-micrometer strainer. Sorting used a BD FACS Aria II with roughly 98-99% purity, after DAPI live/dead staining. Sorted cells were lysed in TCL buffer, and RNA was purified using a Norgen Single Cell RNA purification kit that included DNase treatment.

The CDR3 has 12 amino acids, counting the end cysteine and phenylalanine. This entry keeps only the CDR3 DNA: 36 bases, framed from base 1. The germline V gene yields MNHEY for CDR1 and SVGEGT for CDR2. V lost 0 bases and J lost 11 bases; the stretch between them is 10 bases long. Sequenced: sorted memory CD4+ effector T cells from a lymph node. The cell subset or site tag for this specimen amounts to: CD45RA-negative sorted CD4+ T cells (memory Tconv or effector/memory Treg). The source of this sequence is a female donor with luminal breast cancer. The rearranged chain carries TRBV6-2 or TRBV6-3 and TRBJ1-1; there is no confident call for the D gene. The DNA reads as follows: TGTGCCAGCAGTTACTCCCGTAGTTCTGCTTTCTTT. Its protein is CASSYSRSSAFF.